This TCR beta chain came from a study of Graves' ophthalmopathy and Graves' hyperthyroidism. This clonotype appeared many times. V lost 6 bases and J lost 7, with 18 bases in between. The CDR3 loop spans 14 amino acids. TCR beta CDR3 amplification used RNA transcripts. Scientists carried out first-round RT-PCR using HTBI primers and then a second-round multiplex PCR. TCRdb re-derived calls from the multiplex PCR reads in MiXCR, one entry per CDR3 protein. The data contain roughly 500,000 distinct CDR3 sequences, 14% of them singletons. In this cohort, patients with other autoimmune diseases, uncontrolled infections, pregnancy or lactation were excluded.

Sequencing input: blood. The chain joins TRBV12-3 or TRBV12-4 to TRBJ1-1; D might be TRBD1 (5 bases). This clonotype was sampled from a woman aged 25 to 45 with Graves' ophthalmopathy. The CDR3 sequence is CASSLWGVGREAFF. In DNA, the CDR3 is TGTGCCAGCAGCCTCTGGGGCGTGGGCCGTGAAGCTTTCTTT.